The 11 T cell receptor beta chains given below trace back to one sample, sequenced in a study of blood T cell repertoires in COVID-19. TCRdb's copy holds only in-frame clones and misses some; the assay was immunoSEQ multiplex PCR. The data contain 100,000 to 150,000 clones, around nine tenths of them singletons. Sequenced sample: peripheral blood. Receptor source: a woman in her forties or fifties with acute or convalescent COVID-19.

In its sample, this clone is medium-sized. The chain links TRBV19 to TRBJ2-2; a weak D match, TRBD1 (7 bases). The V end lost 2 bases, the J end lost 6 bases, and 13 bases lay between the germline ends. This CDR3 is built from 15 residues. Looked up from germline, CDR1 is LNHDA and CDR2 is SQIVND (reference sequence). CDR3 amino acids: CASSINRGLAGELFF. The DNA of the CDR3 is TGTGCCAGTAGTATAAACAGGGGACTTGCCGGGGAGCTGTTTTTT.

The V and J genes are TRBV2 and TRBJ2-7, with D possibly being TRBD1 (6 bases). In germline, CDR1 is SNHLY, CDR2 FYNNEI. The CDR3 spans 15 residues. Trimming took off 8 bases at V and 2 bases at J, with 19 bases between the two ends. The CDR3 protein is CASLRGLDSPYEQYF. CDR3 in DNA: TGTGCCAGCCTTAGGGGGTTAGACTCACCCTACGAGCAGTACTTC. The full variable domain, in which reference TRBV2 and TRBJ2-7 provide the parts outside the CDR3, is EPEVTQTPSHQVTQMGQEVILRCVPISNHLYFYWYRQILGQKVEFLVSFYNNEISEKSEIFDDQFSVERPDGSNFTLKIRSTKLEDSAMYFCASLRGLDSPYEQYFGPGTRLTVT.

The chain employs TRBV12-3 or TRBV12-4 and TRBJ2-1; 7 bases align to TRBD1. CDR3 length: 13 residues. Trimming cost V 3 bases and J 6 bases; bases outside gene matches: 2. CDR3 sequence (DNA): TGTGCCAGCAGTTTGGACAGGCCCAATGAGCAGTTCTTC. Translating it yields CASSLDRPNEQFF.

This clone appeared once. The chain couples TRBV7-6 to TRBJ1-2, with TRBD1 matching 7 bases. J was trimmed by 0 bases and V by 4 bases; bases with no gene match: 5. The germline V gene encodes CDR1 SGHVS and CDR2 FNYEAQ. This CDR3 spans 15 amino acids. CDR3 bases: TGTGCCAGCAGCTCCCGACAGGGAGCTAACTATGGCTACACCTTC. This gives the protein CASSSRQGANYGYTF. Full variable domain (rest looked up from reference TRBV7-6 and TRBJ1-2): GAGVSQSPRYKVTKRGQDVALRCDPISGHVSLYWYRQALGQGPEFLTYFNYEAQQDKSGLPNDRFSAERPEGSISTLTIQRTEQRDSAMYRCASSSRQGANYGYTFGSGTRLTVV.

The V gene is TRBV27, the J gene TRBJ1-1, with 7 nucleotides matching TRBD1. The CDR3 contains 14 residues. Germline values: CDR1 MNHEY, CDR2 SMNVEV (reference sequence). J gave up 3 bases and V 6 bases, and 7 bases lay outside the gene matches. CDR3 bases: TGTGCCAGCAGGGGAAGACAGGGACACACTGAAGCTTTCTTT. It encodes CASRGRQGHTEAFF.

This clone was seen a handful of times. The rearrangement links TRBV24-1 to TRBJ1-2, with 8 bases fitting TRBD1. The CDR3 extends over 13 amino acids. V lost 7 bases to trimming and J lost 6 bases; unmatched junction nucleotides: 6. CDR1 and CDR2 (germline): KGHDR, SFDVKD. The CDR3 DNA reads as TGTGCCACCAGAGCTTCGACAGGGGATGGCTACACCTTC. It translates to CATRASTGDGYTF.

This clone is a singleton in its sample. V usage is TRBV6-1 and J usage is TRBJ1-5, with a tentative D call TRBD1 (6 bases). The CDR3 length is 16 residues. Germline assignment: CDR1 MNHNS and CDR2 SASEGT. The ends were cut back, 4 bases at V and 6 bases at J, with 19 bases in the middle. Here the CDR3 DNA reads TGTGCCAGCAGTGGAAAAATTACAGGGTTTCGTCAGCCCCAGCATTTT. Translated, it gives CASSGKITGFRQPQHF.

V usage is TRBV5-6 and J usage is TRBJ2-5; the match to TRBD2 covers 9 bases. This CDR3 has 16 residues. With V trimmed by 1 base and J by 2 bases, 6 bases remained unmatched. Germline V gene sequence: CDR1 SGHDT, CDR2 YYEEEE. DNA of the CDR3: TGTGCCAGCAGCTTGAGTTTGCGGGGGGGTCAAGAGACCCAGTACTTC. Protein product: CASSLSLRGGQETQYF. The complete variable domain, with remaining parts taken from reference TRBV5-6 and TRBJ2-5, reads DAGVTQSPTHLIKTRGQQVTLRCSPKSGHDTVSWYQQALGQGPQFIFQYYEEEERQRGNFPDRFSGHQFPNYSSELNVNALLLGDSALYLCASSLSLRGGQETQYFGPGTRLLVL.

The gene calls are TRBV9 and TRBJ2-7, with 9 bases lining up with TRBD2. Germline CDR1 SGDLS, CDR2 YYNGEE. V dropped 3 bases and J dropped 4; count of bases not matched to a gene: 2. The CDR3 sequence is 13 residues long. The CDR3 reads CASSASGRYEQYF. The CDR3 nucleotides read TGTGCCAGCAGCGCGAGCGGGAGGTACGAGCAGTACTTC.

CDR3 sequence (DNA): TGTGCCAGCTCGCCTTTACGGGGTCAGACAGGGAGCACTGAAGCTTTCTTT. Amino acids: CASSPLRGQTGSTEAFF. This chain links TRBV18 with TRBJ1-1; 7 positions agree with TRBD1. J lost 4 bases, V lost 6 bases, and 17 bases had no gene match. CDR3 length equals 17 residues. CDR1 KGHSH and CDR2 LQKENI come from the germline V gene. The full variable domain, rest sourced from reference TRBV18 and TRBJ1-1, is NAGVMQNPRHLVRRRGQEARLRCSPMKGHSHVYWYRQLPEEGLKFMVYLQKENIIDESGMPKERFSAEFPKEGPSILRIQQVVRGDSAAYFCASSPLRGQTGSTEAFFGQGTRLTVV.

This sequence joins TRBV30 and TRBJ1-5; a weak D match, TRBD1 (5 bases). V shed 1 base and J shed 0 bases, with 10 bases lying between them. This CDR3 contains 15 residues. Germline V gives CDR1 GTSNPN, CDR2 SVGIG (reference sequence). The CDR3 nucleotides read TGTGCCTGGAGTGGGGGCGGTTATAGCAATCAGCCCCAGCATTTT. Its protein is CAWSGGGYSNQPQHF.